The rows below give T cell receptor beta chains drawn from one sample of a study of persistence of HIV-infected CD4 T cells. Profiled with immunoSEQ multiplex PCR; TCRdb holds only in-frame clones, not every one. The repertoire includes 30,000 to 45,000 clones, roughly 89% of them detected once, and 1.3% sits in the top ten. These receptors have no identified antigens. The material sequenced was CD4+ T cells sorted from PBMCs after roughly 19-hour stimulation, taken from a patient who received antiretroviral therapy. The receptors come from an adult man with HIV who was CMV-seropositive. The CDR3 runs from the conserved cysteine through the conserved F or W. The order of the fields is D gene, V gene, J gene, clone size, CDR3 protein, CDR3 DNA. A D gene is named only where the DNA matches it firmly. The size field is filled for only some rows; it gives once, few, many or a size class.

>NA|TRBV6-6|TRBJ1-1|NA
CASNLGVVTEAFF
TGTGCCAGCAACCTTGGAGTAGTGACTGAAGCTTTCTTT
>NA|TRBV12-3/TRBV12-4|TRBJ1-2|NA
CASRLLGFGYTF
TGTGCCAGCAGACTACTAGGATTTGGCTACACCTTC
>NA|TRBV5-1|TRBJ1-1|NA
CASSLQGMNTEAFF
TGCGCCAGCAGCTTGCAGGGGATGAACACTGAAGCTTTCTTT
>NA|TRBV2|TRBJ1-4|NA
CASSLVGRREKLFF
TGTGCCAGCAGTTTAGTAGGGAGGCGTGAAAAACTGTTTTTT
>NA|TRBV4-3|TRBJ1-1|once
CASSQGLQLNTEAFF
TGCGCCAGCAGCCAAGGTTTACAGCTGAACACTGAAGCTTTCTTT
>NA|TRBV2|TRBJ1-5|NA
CASRRNQPQHF
TGTGCCAGCAGGCGGAATCAGCCCCAGCATTTT
>NA|TRBV5-1|TRBJ1-3|NA
CASSLERADSGNTIYF
TGCGCCAGCAGCTTGGAAAGGGCAGACTCTGGAAACACCATATATTTT
>NA|TRBV4-3|TRBJ1-3|NA
CASSQDQHYSGNTIYF
TGCGCCAGCAGCCAAGATCAACATTACTCTGGAAACACCATATATTTT
>TRBD2|TRBV4-3|TRBJ2-1|NA
CASSQELVGGTIYNEQFF
TGCGCCAGCAGCCAAGAACTAGTCGGCGGGACTATTTACAATGAGCAGTTCTTC
>NA|TRBV6-1|TRBJ2-7|NA
CASSEGLLLYEQYF
TGTGCCAGCAGTGAGGGACTCCTCCTCTACGAGCAGTACTTC
>NA|TRBV20-1|TRBJ2-7|NA
CSAPREYEQYF
TGCAGTGCTCCCAGGGAATACGAGCAGTACTTC
>TRBD1|TRBV2|TRBJ1-2|NA
CASRGQANYGYTF
TGTGCCAGCAGGGGACAGGCTAACTATGGCTACACCTTC
>NA|TRBV20-1|TRBJ2-7|NA
CSVEMPYEQYF
TGCAGTGTCGAGATGCCCTACGAGCAGTACTTC
>NA|TRBV4-3|TRBJ2-5|NA
CASSQEPQGETQYF
TGCGCCAGCAGCCAAGAACCTCAGGGAGAGACCCAGTACTTC
>TRBD2|TRBV6-5|TRBJ2-3|NA
CASSGTSRGDTQYF
TGTGCCAGCAGCGGGACTAGCAGGGGAGATACGCAGTATTTT
>NA|TRBV27|TRBJ1-6|once
CASSLVPPRVDRADNSPLHF
TGTGCCAGCAGTTTAGTACCCCCCCGGGTGGACAGAGCTGATAATTCACCCCTCCACTTT
>NA|TRBV6-6|TRBJ1-1|NA
CASRVNTEAFF
TGTGCCAGCAGAGTGAACACTGAAGCTTTCTTT
>NA|TRBV24-1|TRBJ1-1|NA
CVTSDLQGKNTEAFF
TGTGTCACCAGTGATTTGCAGGGGAAGAACACTGAAGCTTTCTTT
>NA|TRBV3-1/TRBV3-2|TRBJ1-5|NA
CASSQDISNQPQHF
TGTGCCAGCAGCCAGGACATTAGCAATCAGCCCCAGCATTTT
>NA|TRBV25-1|TRBJ1-1|NA
CASSEAGWSTEAFF
TGTGCCAGCAGTGAAGCAGGGTGGAGCACTGAAGCTTTCTTT
>TRBD2|TRBV7-2|TRBJ2-3|NA
CASSTSGRTADTQYF
TGTGCCAGCAGCACTAGCGGGAGAACGGCAGATACGCAGTATTTT
>TRBD1|TRBV10-3|TRBJ1-4|NA
CAISKSTGNNEKLFF
TGTGCCATCAGTAAATCGACAGGGAATAATGAAAAACTGTTTTTT
>NA|TRBV7-2|TRBJ1-4|NA
CASSLKAINEKLFF
TGTGCCAGCAGCTTAAAGGCTATTAATGAAAAACTGTTTTTT
>NA|TRBV13|TRBJ2-7|NA
CASSLRGHEQYF
TGTGCCAGCAGCTTAAGGGGACACGAGCAGTACTTC
>NA|TRBV5-4|TRBJ1-4|NA
CASSTQLQGSNEKLFF
TGTGCCAGCAGCACCCAATTACAGGGTTCTAATGAAAAACTGTTTTTT